The 3 T cell receptor beta chains given below trace back to one sample, sequenced in a study of monozygotic twins with inflammatory bowel disease. From the 5' RACE reads, TCRdb lists one entry per CDR3 protein and no DNA. This table lists 350,000 to 550,000 distinct CDR3 sequences. The sequenced material came from blood. Source of these receptors: a human donor with ulcerative colitis or Crohn's disease, or a healthy co-twin of an affected twin (not recorded which).

The chain uses TRBV6-2 or TRBV6-3 and TRBJ2-1. The CDR3 runs to 13 residues. From germline, CDR1 is MNHEY and CDR2 SVGEGT. CDR3 sequence: CASRGRFYNEQFF.

V and J are TRBV12-3 or TRBV12-4 and TRBJ2-1; TCRdb designates TRBD2, a call that cannot be tested without DNA. The CDR3 extends over 17 amino acids. CDR3: CASSGSIGGPTYNEQFF.

V usage is TRBV27 and J usage is TRBJ2-2. Germline V gives CDR1 MNHEY, CDR2 SMNVEV (reference sequence). The CDR3 consists of 15 residues. The CDR3 here is CASSSEDGNTGELFF.